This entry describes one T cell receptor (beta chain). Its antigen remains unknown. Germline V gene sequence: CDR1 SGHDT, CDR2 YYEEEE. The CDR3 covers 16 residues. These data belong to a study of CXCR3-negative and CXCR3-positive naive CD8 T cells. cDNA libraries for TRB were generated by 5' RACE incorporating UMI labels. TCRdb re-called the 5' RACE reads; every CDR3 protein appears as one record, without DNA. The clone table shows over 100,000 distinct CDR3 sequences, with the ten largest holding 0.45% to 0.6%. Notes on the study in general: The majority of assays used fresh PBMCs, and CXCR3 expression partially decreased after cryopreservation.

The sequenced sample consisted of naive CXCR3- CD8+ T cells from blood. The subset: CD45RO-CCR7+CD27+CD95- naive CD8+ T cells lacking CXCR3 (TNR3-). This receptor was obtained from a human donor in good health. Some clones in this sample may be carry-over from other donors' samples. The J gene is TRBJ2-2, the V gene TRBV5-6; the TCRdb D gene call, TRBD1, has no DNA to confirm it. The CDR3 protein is CASSLVARVTTGELFF.